This T cell receptor beta chain came from a study of T cells in Graves' hyperthyroidism and ophthalmopathy. Regarding the study as a whole: Most thyroid clonotypes that were expanded above 0.001 also turned up in blood. Median prediction lead before ophthalmopathy onset was 6 to 8 months with the model. Ophthalmopathy was distinguished from stable hyperthyroidism by 13 V-J signatures.

Details on this clonotype: What it binds is not known.

V trimming: 3 bases; J trimming: 0 bases; junction bases outside the gene matches: 11. This CDR3 comprises 19 residues. Ophthalmopathy cases met thresholds of Clinical Activity Score at least 3, NOSPECS grade at least 4 and duration under 3 months. TCR beta CDR3 regions were amplified from RNA. In the first-round RT-PCR of the TCR CDR3, the HTBI primer set was used. TCRdb ran MiXCR on the multiplex PCR reads and lists one entry per CDR3 protein. The sample yields around 540,000 distinct CDR3 sequences, approximately 16% seen once. The receptor's source is a woman aged 25-40 years with Graves' ophthalmopathy. Sequencing used blood. The chain has TRBV12-3 or TRBV12-4 and TRBJ2-4, with 10 bases lining up with TRBD1. The CDR3 nucleotides are TGTGCCAGCAGTTTCATACCGGGACAGGGGATCCTAGCCAAAAACATTCAGTACTTC. Its protein product is CASSFIPGQGILAKNIQYF.